The next 17 T cell receptor beta chains were all read from a single sample in a study of CD8+ T cells in alopecia areata (dated by TCRdb to the late 2010s). Library preparation employed the immunoSEQ multiplex PCR assay. To provide template for TCR sequencing, every sample had RNA extracted and reverse transcribed into cDNA. TCRdb took this table from immuneACCESS and kept in-frame rearrangements with V and J called. Such tables lack part of the clones; where checked against another copy, unresolved V genes explain under half of the gap, and the rest is unexplained. A total of about 190,000 clones appear in this sample, 64% of them only once. Under 1.5% of the sample comes from the top ten. The treatment or condition label for this specimen denotes: oral pan-JAK inhibitor, 5-10 mg twice daily. Sequencing used CD4+ T cells sorted from blood, obtained around week 47, from a patient treated with tofacitinib. Source of these receptors: a human donor with alopecia areata.

V usage is TRBV9 and J usage is TRBJ2-7; tentative D call: TRBD1 (6 bases). In germline, CDR1 is SGDLS, CDR2 YYNGEE. Trimming took 0 bases from V and 3 from J, leaving 10 bases between them. This CDR3 contains 14 residues. The CDR3 loop reads CASSVDQGLYEQYF. Written as DNA, the CDR3 is TGTGCCAGCAGCGTAGATCAGGGGCTCTACGAGCAGTACTTC.

The chain has TRBV7-2 and TRBJ1-2, with D maybe TRBD1 (5 bases). This CDR3 comprises 14 residues. V was clipped by 5 bases and J by 0 bases, with 10 bases between them. The germline gives CDR1 SGHTA, CDR2 FQGNSA. The CDR3 region is CASSTGRANYGYTF. CDR3 in DNA: TGTGCCAGCAGCACAGGAAGAGCTAACTATGGCTACACCTTC.

This clone was seen a few times. The V and J genes are TRBV5-4 and TRBJ2-7, with 7 bases fitting TRBD1. There are 11 residues in the CDR3. V was clipped by 8 bases and J by 5 bases; unmatched bases: 4. The germline gives CDR1 SGHNT, CDR2 YYREEE (reference sequence). The CDR3 DNA follows: TGTGCCAGTGAAGGGGGCCACGAGCAGTACTTC. Protein product: CASEGGHEQYF.

V gene TRBV5-6 combines with J gene TRBJ2-7; possible D gene TRBD2, 6 bases. Germline V gives CDR1 SGHDT, CDR2 YYEEEE. With 3 bases removed from V and 4 bases from J, the gap between germline ends came to 11 bases. This CDR3 contains 13 residues. CDR3 region: CASSWTGGYEQYF. The CDR3 DNA follows: TGTGCCAGCAGCTGGACTGGGGGGTACGAGCAGTACTTC. The complete variable domain, with remaining parts taken from reference TRBV5-6 and TRBJ2-7, reads DAGVTQSPTHLIKTRGQQVTLRCSPKSGHDTVSWYQQALGQGPQFIFQYYEEEERQRGNFPDRFSGHQFPNYSSELNVNALLLGDSALYLCASSWTGGYEQYFGPGTRLTVT.

The chain combines TRBV7-9 with TRBJ2-7; D possibly uses TRBD1 or TRBD2 (5 bases each). The CDR3 length is 15 residues. V was pared by 6 bases and J by 1 base, with 16 bases between. Germline CDR1 reads SEHNR; CDR2 reads FQNEAQ (reference sequence). CDR3 protein: CASRQSGTGSYEQYF. Written as DNA, the CDR3 is TGTGCCAGCAGACAGTCCGGGACGGGTTCCTACGAGCAGTACTTC.

The V gene is TRBV6-6, the J gene TRBJ1-5; the D is unclear. The germline gives CDR1 MNHNY, CDR2 SVGAGI (reference sequence). The CDR3 extends over 14 amino acids. V was trimmed by 2 bases and J by 4 bases, leaving 9 bases between them. CDR3 coding DNA: TGTGCCAGCAGTTACACCTCCCCAAATCAGCCCCAGCATTTT. This gives the protein CASSYTSPNQPQHF.

The J gene is TRBJ1-2, the V gene TRBV2; 11 positions match TRBD1. This CDR3 has 14 residues. Germline assignment: CDR1 SNHLY and CDR2 FYNNEI. With 6 bases clipped from V and 10 bases from J, the junction kept 10 bases outside the gene matches. The CDR3 region is CASSGQGAKGAYTF. The CDR3 DNA is TGTGCCAGCAGCGGACAGGGGGCCAAGGGAGCCTACACCTTC.

Here the CDR3 DNA reads TGCGCCAGCAGCCAAATTACCGGGACAGGGGATTCACCCCTCCACTTT. This encodes CASSQITGTGDSPLHF. The genes are TRBV4-3 and TRBJ1-6; TRBD1 agrees at 10 bases. The trim removed 2 bases at V and 8 bases at J, leaving 6 bases unmatched. This CDR3 spans 16 amino acids. From germline, CDR1 is LGHNA and CDR2 YSLEER.

The chain links TRBV25-1 to TRBJ2-3; 10 positions agree with TRBD2. Trimming cost V 1 base and J 1 base; bases outside gene matches: 8. Looked up from germline, CDR1 is MGHDK and CDR2 is SYGVNS. This CDR3 is 18 amino acids long. Here the CDR3 DNA reads TGTGCCAGCAGTGAATCGGCGAGACTAGCGGGTCGCACAGATACGCAGTATTTT. Translating it yields CASSESARLAGRTDTQYF.

This chain uses TRBV6-1 with TRBJ1-1; 7 bases align to TRBD1. CDR3 length equals 13 residues. The J segment lost 7 bases and the V segment lost 6 bases, leaving 8 bases of the junction unmatched. From germline, CDR1 is MNHNS and CDR2 SASEGT. In DNA form, the CDR3 reads TGTGCCAGCAGCAGAGACAGGGAAGGTGAAGCTTTCTTT. It translates to CASSRDREGEAFF.

The chain is built from TRBV7-2 and TRBJ1-4, with D perhaps TRBD1 (6 bases). The CDR3 has 15 amino acids. From germline, CDR1 is SGHTA and CDR2 FQGNSA. The V end lost 5 bases, the J end lost 3 bases, and 13 bases lay between the germline ends. As DNA, the CDR3 is TGTGCCAGCAGCCTTGACAGGACGGCTAATGAAAAACTGTTTTTT. The encoded protein is CASSLDRTANEKLFF.

The chain links TRBV2 to TRBJ1-2; D is ambiguous. There are 13 residues in the CDR3. V shed 3 bases and J shed 5 bases, with 10 bases lying between them. Germline lookup yields CDR1 SNHLY and CDR2 FYNNEI. CDR3 in DNA: TGTGCCAGCAGTGAGGATTGGTCGTATGGCTACACCTTC. Translated, it gives CASSEDWSYGYTF. The full variable domain, completed using reference TRBV2 and TRBJ1-2, is EPEVTQTPSHQVTQMGQEVILRCVPISNHLYFYWYRQILGQKVEFLVSFYNNEISEKSEIFDDQFSVERPDGSNFTLKIRSTKLEDSAMYFCASSEDWSYGYTFGSGTRLTVV.

The CDR3, as DNA: TGCAGCGTCGTACGACAGGTTGAAGCTTTCTTT. Its protein is CSVVRQVEAFF. The rearrangement joins TRBV29-1 to TRBJ1-1, with a tentative D call TRBD1 (6 bases). Germline-derived CDR1 and CDR2 are SQVTM and ANQGSEA. Trimming removed 6 bases from V and 7 bases from J, with 12 bases in between. The CDR3 is 11 residues long.

The chain links TRBV27 to TRBJ2-3; D is unclear. CDR1 is MNHEY and CDR2 is SMNVEV in the germline V gene (reference sequence). This CDR3 has 12 residues. Trimming removed 8 bases at V and 4 bases at J, with 10 bases between. CDR3 region: CASSSRADTQYF. The DNA of the CDR3 is TGTGCCAGCTCTTCCCGGGCAGATACGCAGTATTTT.

The V call is TRBV9, the J call TRBJ1-5; 11 nucleotides match TRBD1. V lost 3 bases, J lost 6 bases, and 5 bases stayed unmatched. The CDR3 length is 15 residues. CDR1 and CDR2 from the germline V gene are SGDLS and YYNGEE. This CDR3 is CASSASGQGVQPQHF. Written as DNA, the CDR3 is TGTGCCAGCAGCGCTTCGGGACAGGGGGTTCAGCCCCAGCATTTT.

The chain joins TRBV7-9 to TRBJ2-1, with 10 nucleotides matching TRBD2. This CDR3 region has 15 residues. The V segment lost 5 bases and the J segment 12 bases; nucleotides outside the gene matches: 13. CDR1 and CDR2 (germline): SEHNR, FQNEAQ (reference sequence). The CDR3 DNA is TGTGCCAGCAGCCCCGGGACTAGCGTTGGTTTGGGGCAGTTCTTC. This encodes CASSPGTSVGLGQFF.

The V gene is TRBV19, the J gene TRBJ2-3; 7 bases are a match to TRBD2. The CDR3 has 14 residues. J gave up 8 bases and V 7 bases, and 12 bases lay outside the gene matches. Germline CDR1 is LNHDA and CDR2 is SQIVND (reference sequence). The DNA of the CDR3 is TGTGCCAGTAACAGCGGGACCACCGGGGGTACGCAGTATTTT. Encoded protein: CASNSGTTGGTQYF.